The TCR beta chain under discussion was sequenced for a study of response to subunit inactivated influenza vaccine (dated by TCRdb to 2017 to 2018). For context, the study as a whole: Deep quantitative T cell receptor repertoire profiling was used in the study to track responses to a trivalent subunit inactivated influenza vaccine. Points the paper makes about the study in general: The authors suggested that each seasonal influenza vaccination may recruit only a limited number of new T cells.

To prepare the library, RT-PCR was applied. The sequencing machine was an Illumina HiSeq 2500. In TCRdb, the public reads were trimmed at Q25 with fastp and aligned with MiXCR, with productive beta chains retained. Identical CDR3 proteins give one entry, which carries the most common genes and DNA. The sample has 540,000 or so distinct CDR3 sequences on record, roughly 13% of them singletons. About an eighth of the sample belongs to the ten largest clones. In light of the paper, this sample's time point label describes: 45 to 50 days after influenza vaccine administration. Via the germline V gene, CDR1 is SNHLY and CDR2 FYNNEI. V loses 5 bases of germline sequence and J loses 3 bases, and the interval between the two ends is 17 bases. The CDR3 measures 15 amino acids from cysteine to phenylalanine. Only the CDR3 region is kept as DNA, spanning 45 bases read in frame from base 1. This clonotype was counted a single time. Its antigen specificity is not known. Base qualities are not provided; no much larger clone lies one nucleotide away. Weak support is all one read offers.

The sequencing here drew on PBMCs from blood, taken roughly 46 days after vaccination. This receptor chain uses TRBV2 and TRBJ2-7; the D gene is possibly TRBD2, with 5 bases matching. The receptor comes from a man aged 45-60 years who received an inactivated influenza vaccine. Donor details come from another sample of the same person, matched by shared clones. The CDR3 reads CASSPRAATIYEQYF. The DNA sequence is as follows: TGTGCCAGCAGTCCGAGGGCAGCAACCATCTACGAGCAGTACTTC.